The 22 T cell receptor beta chains reported below all come from one sample, sequenced in a study of CD8+CD57+ T cells in acquired aplastic anemia. TCR beta VDJ and CDR3 were profiled, and genomic DNA was the template. TCRdb itself ran the reads through MiXCR, one entry per CDR3 protein. This table has around 190,000 distinct CDR3 sequences, 45% to 60% appearing once. Individuals selected for sequencing had exhibited CD8+CD57+ cell expansion on flow cytometry. The specimen sequenced was sorted CD4+, CD8+, or CD8+CD57+ T cells (not recorded which) from PBMCs. Every receptor here comes from a human donor with aplastic anemia.

This chain joins TRBV18 and TRBJ1-1; D ambiguous. The V gene's germline CDR1 is KGHSH and CDR2 LQKENI. V dropped 4 bases and J dropped 0 bases, with 15 bases sitting between them. CDR3 length equals 16 residues. The CDR3 DNA reads as TGTGCCAGCTCACGAACGAGGGCGAGTATGAACACTGAAGCTTTCTTT. It encodes CASSRTRASMNTEAFF. Based on the CDR3 plus reference TRBV18 and TRBJ1-1, the full variable domain is NAGVMQNPRHLVRRRGQEARLRCSPMKGHSHVYWYRQLPEEGLKFMVYLQKENIIDESGMPKERFSAEFPKEGPSILRIQQVVRGDSAAYFCASSRTRASMNTEAFFGQGTRLTVV.

V gene TRBV5-1 combines with J gene TRBJ2-5; a possible D gene is TRBD1 (5 bases). V was clipped by 4 bases and J by 0 bases, with 7 bases between them. CDR1 and CDR2 from the germline V gene are SGHRS and YFSETQ. CDR3 length equals 13 residues. As DNA, the CDR3 is TGCGCCAGCAGCCCGGACAACCAAGAGACCCAGTACTTC. The encoded protein is CASSPDNQETQYF. Full variable domain (rest looked up from reference TRBV5-1 and TRBJ2-5): KAGVTQTPRYLIKTRGQQVTLSCSPISGHRSVSWYQQTPGQGLQFLFEYFSETQRNKGNFPGRFSGRQFSNSRSEMNVSTLELGDSALYLCASSPDNQETQYFGPGTRLLVL.

This clonotype was picked up a small number of times. This sequence joins TRBV3-1 and TRBJ1-1; D call uncertain. Trimming left V 7 bases short and J 1 base short, with 13 bases between. CDR1 is LGHDT and CDR2 is YNNKEL in the germline V gene (reference sequence). The CDR3 has 14 amino acids. The CDR3 DNA reads TGTGCCAGCACCGGAAAGCAGGCGAACACTGAAGCTTTCTTT. It specifies CASTGKQANTEAFF. The complete variable domain, with remaining parts taken from reference TRBV3-1 and TRBJ1-1, reads DTAVSQTPKYLVTQMGNDKSIKCEQNLGHDTMYWYKQDSKKFLKIMFSYNNKELIINETVPNRFSPKSPDKAHLNLHINSLELGDSAVYFCASTGKQANTEAFFGQGTRLTVV.

This clonotype was seen a single time. V gene TRBV5-1 combines with J gene TRBJ2-1; 8 nucleotides agree with TRBD2. The V and J ends lost 4 bases and 8 bases, in that order; junction bases with no gene match: 8. This CDR3 is 14 amino acids long. CDR1 SGHRS and CDR2 YFSETQ come from the germline V gene. The CDR3 DNA follows: TGCGCCAGCAGCCCCGGGACTAGTGTCTATGAGCAGTTCTTC. It codes for CASSPGTSVYEQFF.

This clonotype was recorded many times. The CDR3 coding sequence is TGTGCCAGCAGTGGGGCGGGACAGGGTAAATTCGGCTATGGCTACACCTTC. Encoded protein: CASSGAGQGKFGYGYTF. The V gene is TRBV7-9, the J gene TRBJ1-2; 9 nucleotides line up with TRBD1. Germline CDR1 is SEHNR and CDR2 is FQNEAQ (reference sequence). The CDR3 sequence is 17 residues long. The trim removed 6 bases at V and 4 bases at J, leaving 15 bases unmatched.

About this clonotype itself: One end of the junction varies from germline; a read error may be responsible. V gene TRBV20-1 combines with J gene TRBJ1-1; TRBD1 is a possible D gene (5 bases). CDR3 length equals 14 residues. From germline, CDR1 is DFQATT and CDR2 SNEGSKA (reference sequence). The CDR3 DNA reads as TGCAGTGCTAGTTACTCAGGGAGGAGCACTGAAGCTCTCTTT. Its translation: CSASYSGRSTEALF.

The genes are TRBV24-1 and TRBJ2-3, with D unresolved. The CDR3 covers 15 residues. Deletions cut 3 bases from V and 2 bases from J, with 11 bases between. In germline, CDR1 is KGHDR, CDR2 SFDVKD. The DNA for the CDR3 is TGTGCCACCAGTGATCATCGACAAAACACAGATACGCAGTATTTT. It specifies CATSDHRQNTDTQYF.

The chain links TRBV10-2 to TRBJ2-7, with D possibly being TRBD1 or TRBD2 (6 bases each). This CDR3 spans 14 amino acids. In germline, CDR1 is WSHSY, CDR2 SAAADI. V lost 2 bases and J 6 bases, leaving 14 bases between the germline ends. The CDR3 region has the DNA TGCGCCAGCAGTGAGCCCCTCGGAGGGGGCGAGCAGTACTTC. It is translated as CASSEPLGGGEQYF.

V is TRBV14 and J is TRBJ2-1; D remains unclear. Trimming took off 1 base at V and 9 bases at J, with 4 bases between the two ends. This CDR3 has 11 residues. Germline lookup yields CDR1 SGHDN and CDR2 FVKESK. CDR3 sequence: CASSQVSEQFF. CDR3 nucleotide sequence: TGTGCCAGCAGCCAAGTAAGTGAGCAGTTCTTC. Variable domain in full (rest from reference TRBV14 and TRBJ2-1): EAGVTQFPSHSVIEKGQTVTLRCDPISGHDNLYWYRRVMGKEIKFLLHFVKESKQDESGMPNNRFLAERTGGTYSTLKVQPAELEDSGVYFCASSQVSEQFFGPGTRLTVL.

This clonotype was detected only once. Being one base from a much bigger clone, this may be a read error. This rearrangement joins TRBV19 to TRBJ1-1, with 7 nucleotides matching TRBD1. The V gene's germline CDR1 is LNHDA and CDR2 SQIVND (reference sequence). CDR3 size: 18 residues. The V and J ends lost 6 bases and 4 bases, in that order; junction bases with no gene match: 20. CDR3 nucleotide sequence: TGTGCCAGTAGGGCCCGACAGGGCCTTCTTCTCGTGACCACTGAAGCTTTCTTT. Translating it yields CASRARQGLLLVTTEAFF. The entire variable domain, with the rest obtained from reference TRBV19 and TRBJ1-1, is as follows: DGGITQSPKYLFRKEGQNVTLSCEQNLNHDAMYWYRQDPGQGLRLIYYSQIVNDFQKGDIAEGYSVSREKKESFPLTVTSAQKNPTAFYLCASRARQGLLLVTTEAFFGQGTRLTVV.

This clonotype has a count of ten or more. The chain is built from TRBV11-2 and TRBJ2-5; a possible D gene is TRBD1 (5 bases). CDR1 and CDR2 from the germline V gene are SGHAT and FQNNGV. Trimming pared 5 bases from V and 2 bases from J, leaving 12 bases between. This CDR3 comprises 14 residues. The CDR3 reads CASSVQTEQETQYF. The CDR3, as DNA: TGTGCCAGCAGCGTACAGACAGAACAAGAGACCCAGTACTTC.

The rearrangement links TRBV19 to TRBJ1-1, with D unresolved. The V gene's germline CDR1 is LNHDA and CDR2 SQIVND (reference sequence). Deletions cut 1 base from V and 0 bases from J, with 6 bases between. This CDR3 contains 14 residues. This CDR3 reads CASSIGQVNTEAFF. In nucleotides, the CDR3 is TGTGCCAGTAGTATAGGGCAAGTGAACACTGAAGCTTTCTTT.

The rearrangement links TRBV10-3 to TRBJ1-6, with TRBD1 as a possible D gene (6 bases). Germline values: CDR1 ENHRY, CDR2 SYGVKD. The CDR3 is 16 amino acids. V was cut by 1 base and J by 5 bases, with 12 bases left in between. Written as DNA, the CDR3 is TGTGCCATCAGTGAGTATGGACAGAAGGATAATTCACCCCTCCACTTT. Its protein product is CAISEYGQKDNSPLHF.

This clonotype occurred a few times. This chain uses TRBV10-2 with TRBJ1-2; 8 positions agree with TRBD1. CDR1 is WSHSY and CDR2 is SAAADI in the germline V gene. The CDR3 has 14 residues. Trimming cost V 6 bases and J 1 base; bases outside gene matches: 4. The CDR3 here is CASRATGDNYGYTF. The CDR3 nucleotides read TGCGCCAGCAGGGCGACAGGGGATAACTATGGCTACACCTTC.

The DNA for the CDR3 is TGTGCCAGCAGCCCACGACAGGGGTCTCGCTACGAGCAGTACTTC. This codes for CASSPRQGSRYEQYF. The rearrangement links TRBV5-8 to TRBJ2-7; TRBD1 agrees at 8 bases. Germline V gene data show CDR1 as SGHTS and CDR2 as YDEGEE. The V segment lost 4 bases and the J segment 3 bases; nucleotides outside the gene matches: 9. CDR3 length: 15 amino acids.

The V and J genes are TRBV9 and TRBJ2-1; TRBD2 is a possible D gene (7 bases). The CDR3 runs to 16 residues. V lost 3 bases and J 2 bases, leaving 15 bases between the germline ends. Germline loops: CDR1 SGDLS, CDR2 YYNGEE. CDR3 sequence reads: CASSADAGATYNEQFF. CDR3 coding DNA: TGTGCCAGCAGCGCTGATGCGGGGGCAACCTACAATGAGCAGTTCTTC.

This clonotype was detected ten times or more. The V call is TRBV7-9, the J call TRBJ2-7; 7 nucleotides line up with TRBD2. This CDR3 is built from 17 residues. Germline trimming cut 1 base from V and 0 bases from J; bases unmatched to any gene: 9. Germline CDR1 SEHNR, CDR2 FQNEAQ (reference sequence). CDR3 sequence: CASSLGGGGIISYEQYF. The CDR3 bases are TGTGCCAGCAGCTTAGGCGGGGGAGGTATAATCTCCTACGAGCAGTACTTC.

This clonotype was seen only a few times. One end of the junction fails to match germline, which may point to a read error. The J gene is TRBJ1-6, the V gene TRBV4-1; no clear D gene. The CDR3 is made up of 17 amino acids. Germline V lookup: CDR1 MGHRA, CDR2 YSYEKL. In DNA, the CDR3 is TGCGCCAGCAGCCAAGAACCGGCCCGGAGGACCGGCTCACCCCCCCACTTT. Its translation is CASSQEPARRTGSPPHF.

This clonotype has a single count. V is TRBV6-5 and J is TRBJ2-5; D possibly corresponds to TRBD2 (5 bases). This CDR3 has 15 residues. Germline V gene data show CDR1 as MNHEY and CDR2 as SVGAGI. V shed 2 bases and J shed 5 bases, with 15 bases lying between them. Here the CDR3 reads CASSYGGFGSETQYF. The CDR3 DNA is TGTGCCAGCAGTTACGGCGGGTTTGGTTCGGAGACCCAGTACTTC.

The CDR3 sequence: CASSFSGGGNGELFF. Here the CDR3 DNA reads TGTGCCAGCAGCTTCTCTGGCGGAGGTAACGGGGAGCTGTTTTTT. The gene calls are TRBV7-8 and TRBJ2-2, with D perhaps matching TRBD2 (5 bases). The germline V gene encodes CDR1 SGHVS and CDR2 FQNEAQ. The CDR3 has 15 amino acids. V dropped 3 bases and J dropped 7 bases, with 15 bases sitting between them.

CDR3 coding DNA: TGTGCCAGCAGCACTAGCGGGAGGGCCGCAGAGACCCAGTACTTC. Residues: CASSTSGRAAETQYF. This chain joins TRBV24-1 and TRBJ2-5; 13 bases are shared with TRBD2. V gave up 11 bases and J gave up 4 bases; unmatched junction bases: 9. CDR3 length: 15 amino acids. CDR1 is KGHDR and CDR2 is SFDVKD in the germline V gene.

The chain recombines TRBV20-1 with TRBJ1-2, with D tentatively TRBD1 (5 bases). V shed 6 bases and J shed 7 bases, with 15 bases lying between them. This CDR3 region has 12 residues. Germline V lookup: CDR1 DFQATT, CDR2 SNEGSKA (reference sequence). CDR3 bases: TGCAGTGCCACCCTAGGGGCTGGTGGCTACACCTTC. Translated, it gives CSATLGAGGYTF.